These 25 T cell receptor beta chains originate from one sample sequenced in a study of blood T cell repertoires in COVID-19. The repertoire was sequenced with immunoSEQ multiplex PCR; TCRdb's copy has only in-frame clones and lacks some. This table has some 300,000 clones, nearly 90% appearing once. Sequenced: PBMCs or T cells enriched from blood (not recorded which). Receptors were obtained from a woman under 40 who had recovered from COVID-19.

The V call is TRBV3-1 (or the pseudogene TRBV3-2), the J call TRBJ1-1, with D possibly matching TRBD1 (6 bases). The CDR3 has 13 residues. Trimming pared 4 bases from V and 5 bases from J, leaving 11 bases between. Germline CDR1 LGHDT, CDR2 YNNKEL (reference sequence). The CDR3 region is CASSPLRGTEAFF. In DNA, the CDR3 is TGTGCCAGCAGCCCACTGAGGGGGACTGAAGCTTTCTTT.

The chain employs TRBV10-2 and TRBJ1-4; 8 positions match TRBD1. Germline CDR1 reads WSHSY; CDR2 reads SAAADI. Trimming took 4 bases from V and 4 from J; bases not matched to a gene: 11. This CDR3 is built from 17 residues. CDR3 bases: TGCGCCAGCAGTGGCGGCCAAGACAGGGGCTTTAATGAAAAACTGTTTTTT. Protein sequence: CASSGGQDRGFNEKLFF.

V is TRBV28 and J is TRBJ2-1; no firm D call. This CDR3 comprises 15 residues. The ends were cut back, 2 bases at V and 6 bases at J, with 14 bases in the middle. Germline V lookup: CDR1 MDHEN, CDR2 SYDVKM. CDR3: CASSLRLVVFNEQFF. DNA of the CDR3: TGTGCCAGCAGTTTACGGCTAGTGGTTTTCAATGAGCAGTTCTTC.

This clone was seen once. The CDR3 sequence is CASSLNRDAGEQYF. CDR3 nucleotide sequence: TGTGCCAGCTCTCTAAACAGAGACGCGGGGGAGCAGTACTTC. The rearrangement links TRBV18 to TRBJ2-7; maybe TRBD2 (6 bases). This CDR3 is 14 amino acids long. The V end lost 6 bases, the J end lost 7 bases, and 19 bases lay between the germline ends. Germline CDR1 is KGHSH and CDR2 is LQKENI.

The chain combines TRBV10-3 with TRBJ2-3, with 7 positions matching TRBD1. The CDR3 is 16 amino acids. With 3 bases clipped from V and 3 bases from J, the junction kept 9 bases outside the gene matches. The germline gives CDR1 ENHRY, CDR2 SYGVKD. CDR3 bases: TGTGCCATCAGTGACTCAGGGGGAAGACTTACAGATACGCAGTATTTT. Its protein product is CAISDSGGRLTDTQYF.

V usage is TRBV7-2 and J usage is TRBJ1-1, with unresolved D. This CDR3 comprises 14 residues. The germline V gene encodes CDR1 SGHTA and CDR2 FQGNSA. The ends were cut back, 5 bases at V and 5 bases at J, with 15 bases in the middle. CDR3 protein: CASSATITRTEAFF. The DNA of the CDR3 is TGTGCCAGCAGCGCCACTATAACGAGGACTGAAGCTTTCTTT.

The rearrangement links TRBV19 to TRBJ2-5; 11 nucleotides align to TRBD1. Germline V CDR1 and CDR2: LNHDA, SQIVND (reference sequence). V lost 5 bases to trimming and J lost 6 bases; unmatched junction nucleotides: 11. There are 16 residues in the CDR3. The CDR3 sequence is CASSPLDRGLVKTQYF. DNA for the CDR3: TGTGCCAGTAGTCCCCTGGACAGGGGGCTCGTGAAGACCCAGTACTTC.

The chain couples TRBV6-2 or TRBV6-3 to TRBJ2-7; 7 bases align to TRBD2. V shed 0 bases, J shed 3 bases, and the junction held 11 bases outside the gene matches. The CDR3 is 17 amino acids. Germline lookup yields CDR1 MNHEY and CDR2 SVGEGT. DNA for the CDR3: TGTGCCAGCAGTTACTCGTCTAGCGGTCTAACACTCTACGAGCAGTACTTC. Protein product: CASSYSSSGLTLYEQYF.

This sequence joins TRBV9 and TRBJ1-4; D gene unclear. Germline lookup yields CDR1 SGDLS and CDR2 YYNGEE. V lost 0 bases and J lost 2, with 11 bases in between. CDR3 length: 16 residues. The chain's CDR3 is CASSVGRGGTNEKLFF. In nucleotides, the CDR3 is TGTGCCAGCAGCGTAGGCCGGGGTGGTACTAATGAAAAACTGTTTTTT.

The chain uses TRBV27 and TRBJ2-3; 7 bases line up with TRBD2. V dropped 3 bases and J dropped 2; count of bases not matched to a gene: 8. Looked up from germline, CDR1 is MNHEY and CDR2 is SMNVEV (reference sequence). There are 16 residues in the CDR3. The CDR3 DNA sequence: TGTGCCAGCAGTTTTTCTAGCGGAACATACACAGATACGCAGTATTTT. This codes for CASSFSSGTYTDTQYF.

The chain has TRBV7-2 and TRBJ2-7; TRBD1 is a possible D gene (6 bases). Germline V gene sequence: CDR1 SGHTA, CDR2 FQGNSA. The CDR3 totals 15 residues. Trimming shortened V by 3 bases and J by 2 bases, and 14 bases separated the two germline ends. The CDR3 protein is CASSFDRPHTYEQYF. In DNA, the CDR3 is TGTGCCAGCAGCTTCGACAGGCCCCATACCTACGAGCAGTACTTC.

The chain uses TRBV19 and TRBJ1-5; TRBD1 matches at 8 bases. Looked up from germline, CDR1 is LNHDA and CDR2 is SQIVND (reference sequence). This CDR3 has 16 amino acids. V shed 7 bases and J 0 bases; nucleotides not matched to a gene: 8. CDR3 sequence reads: CASIGTGQSSNQPQHF. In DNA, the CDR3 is TGTGCCAGTATAGGGACAGGACAATCTAGCAATCAGCCCCAGCATTTT.

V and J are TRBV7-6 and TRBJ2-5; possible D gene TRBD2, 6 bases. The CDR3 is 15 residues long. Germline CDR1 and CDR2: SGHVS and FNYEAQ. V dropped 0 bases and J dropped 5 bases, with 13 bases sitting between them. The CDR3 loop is CASSLARAGGETQYF. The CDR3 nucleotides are TGTGCCAGCAGCTTAGCGAGGGCCGGGGGTGAGACCCAGTACTTC.

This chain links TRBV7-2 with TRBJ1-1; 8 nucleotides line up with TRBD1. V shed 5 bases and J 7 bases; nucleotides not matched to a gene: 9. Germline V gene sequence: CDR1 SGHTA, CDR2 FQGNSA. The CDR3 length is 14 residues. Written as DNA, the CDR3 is TGTGCCAGCAGCCAACAGGGGGGACTGGGTGAAGCTTTCTTT. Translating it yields CASSQQGGLGEAFF.

CDR3 DNA sequence: TGTGCCAGCAGCTTGGCGCTAGCGGGAGAGTTTAACACCGGGGAGCTGTTTTTT. Amino acids: CASSLALAGEFNTGELFF. The rearrangement uses TRBV5-5 and TRBJ2-2; 10 bases fit TRBD2. V lost 0 bases to trimming and J lost 2 bases; unmatched junction nucleotides: 7. This CDR3 has 18 residues. CDR1 is SGHKS, CDR2 YYEKEE, per germline (reference sequence).

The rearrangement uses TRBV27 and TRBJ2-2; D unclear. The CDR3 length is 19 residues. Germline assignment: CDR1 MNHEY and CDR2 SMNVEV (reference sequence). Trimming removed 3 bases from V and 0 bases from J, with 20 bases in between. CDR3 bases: TGTGCCAGCAGTTTGACTGATCCCGGCGGATACGCGAACACCGGGGAGCTGTTTTTT. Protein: CASSLTDPGGYANTGELFF.

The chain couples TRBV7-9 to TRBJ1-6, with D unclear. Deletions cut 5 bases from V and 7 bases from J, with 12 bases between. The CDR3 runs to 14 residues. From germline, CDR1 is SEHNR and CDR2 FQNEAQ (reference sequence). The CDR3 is CASSPGFVNSPLHF. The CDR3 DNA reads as TGTGCCAGCAGCCCCGGGTTCGTGAATTCACCCCTCCACTTT.

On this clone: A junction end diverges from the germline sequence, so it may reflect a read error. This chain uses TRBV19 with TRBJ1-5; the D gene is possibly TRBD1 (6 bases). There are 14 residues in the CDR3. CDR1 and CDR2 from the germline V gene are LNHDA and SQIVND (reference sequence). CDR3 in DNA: TGTGCCAGTAGAATAGGGGGGCAGGGACAGCCCCAGCATTTT. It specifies CASRIGGQGQPQHF. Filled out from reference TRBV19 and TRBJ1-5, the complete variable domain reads DGGITQSPKYLFRKEGQNVTLSCEQNLNHDAMYWYRQDPGQGLRLIYYSQIVNDFQKGDIAEGYSVSREKKESFPLTVTSAQKNPTAFYLCASRIGGQGQPQHFGDGTRLSIL.

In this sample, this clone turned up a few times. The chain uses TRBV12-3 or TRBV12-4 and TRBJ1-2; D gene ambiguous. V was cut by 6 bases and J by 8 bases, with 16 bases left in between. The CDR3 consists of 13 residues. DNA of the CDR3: TGTGCCAGCAGCCCCCGGGGAGACGGGGGCTACACCTTC. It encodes CASSPRGDGGYTF.

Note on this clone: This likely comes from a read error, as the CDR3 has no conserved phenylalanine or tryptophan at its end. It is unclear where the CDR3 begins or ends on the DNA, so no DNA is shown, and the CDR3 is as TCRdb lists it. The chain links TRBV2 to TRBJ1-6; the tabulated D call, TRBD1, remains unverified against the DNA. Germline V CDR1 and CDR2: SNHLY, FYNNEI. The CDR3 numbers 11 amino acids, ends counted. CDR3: CASSEGTGGSV.

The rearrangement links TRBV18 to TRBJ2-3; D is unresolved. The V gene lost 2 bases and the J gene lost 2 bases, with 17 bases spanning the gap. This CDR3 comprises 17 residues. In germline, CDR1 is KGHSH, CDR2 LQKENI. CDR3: CASSPIFQVFDTDTQYF. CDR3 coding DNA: TGTGCCAGCTCACCAATTTTTCAGGTGTTCGACACAGATACGCAGTATTTT.

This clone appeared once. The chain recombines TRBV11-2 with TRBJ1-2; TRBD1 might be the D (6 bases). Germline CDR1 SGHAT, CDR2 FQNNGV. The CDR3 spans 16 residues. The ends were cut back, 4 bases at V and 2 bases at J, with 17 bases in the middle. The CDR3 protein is CASSSYRDTINYGYTF. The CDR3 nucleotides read TGTGCCAGCAGCTCGTACCGGGACACAATCAACTATGGCTACACCTTC.

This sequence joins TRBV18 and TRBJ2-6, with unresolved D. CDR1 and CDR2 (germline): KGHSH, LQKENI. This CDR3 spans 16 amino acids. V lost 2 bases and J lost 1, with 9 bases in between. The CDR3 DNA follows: TGTGCCAGCTCACCAATAACAGAGTCTGGGGCCAACGTCCTGACTTTC. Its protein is CASSPITESGANVLTF. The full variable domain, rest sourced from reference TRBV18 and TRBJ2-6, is NAGVMQNPRHLVRRRGQEARLRCSPMKGHSHVYWYRQLPEEGLKFMVYLQKENIIDESGMPKERFSAEFPKEGPSILRIQQVVRGDSAAYFCASSPITESGANVLTFGAGSRLTVL.

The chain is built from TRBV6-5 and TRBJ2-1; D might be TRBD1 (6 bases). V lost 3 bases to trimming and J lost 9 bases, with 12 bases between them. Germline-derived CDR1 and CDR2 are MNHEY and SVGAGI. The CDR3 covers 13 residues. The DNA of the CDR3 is TGTGCCAGCAGTTATTCAGGGGCAACTGAGCAGTTCTTC. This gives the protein CASSYSGATEQFF.

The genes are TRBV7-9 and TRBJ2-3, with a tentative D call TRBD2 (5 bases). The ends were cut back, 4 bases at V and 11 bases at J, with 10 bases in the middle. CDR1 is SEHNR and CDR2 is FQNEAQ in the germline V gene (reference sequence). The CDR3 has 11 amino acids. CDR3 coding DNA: TGTGCCAGCAGCTCTTTGGGGAGGCAGTATTTT. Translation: CASSSLGRQYF.